This T cell receptor (beta chain) derives from a study of T cells after yellow fever vaccination (dated by TCRdb to the late 2010s). The study in broad terms: The SMART-Seq v4 Ultra Low Input RNA kit was used to prepare libraries from fractions with low cell numbers. Bulk TCR alpha and beta repertoires were sequenced longitudinally to track T-cell clones before and after primary and booster YFV17D yellow fever vaccination. The cohort comprised two healthy male donors, one aged 18 to 29 and one aged 30 to 40 years. Bulk PBMC replicates and cell subsets were isolated from blood drawn at multiple timepoints before and after both primary and secondary immunization.

Overall results and qualifications from the work: Most clones expanded after primary vaccination (approximately 97% of CD4 and 88% of CD8) were re-detected after the booster, suggesting that broad memory maintenance occurred. Because abundant contaminating clonotypes from the bulk population could be contained in FACS-sorted repertoires, computational filtering was required. The secondary T-cell response was weaker than the primary response but faster, peaking on day 5 instead of day 15. A small fraction of clonotypes showed up in both the CD4 and CD8 compartments, probably as a result of convergent recombination. Because the study included only a couple of donors, the extent to which the findings can be generalized is limited.

As to this clonotype: Its antigen remains unidentified. Base quality data are lacking; no much larger clone is found one base away.

Synthesis of TCR cDNA relied on 5'RACE template switching, a step that introduced a universal primer site along with unique molecular identifiers. Priming of cDNA synthesis was performed from both the TCR alpha and TCR beta constant segments. Libraries were amplified in two PCR steps, with sample barcodes and sequencing adapters added in the second step. Sequencing of libraries was performed on Illumina HiSeq 2500 (2x100 bp) or NovaSeq (2x150 bp). The authors processed their data as follows. Demultiplexing of reads and collapsing into UMI consensus sequences were performed with MIGEC, and V(D)J alignment was carried out with MiXCR. Vaccine-responding clonotypes were defined with edgeR using replicate PBMC samples, requiring FDR below 0.01 and a log2 fold change above 5 up to day 15. Bulk clonotypes were assigned CD4 or CD8 identity according to which sequenced CD4 or CD8 repertoire held them at higher abundance. Clones were called with MiXCR by TCRdb after fastp trimmed the public reads at Q25, and only in-frame beta chains were retained. Records with the same CDR3 protein are collapsed into one entry carrying the most frequent genes and DNA. The V and J calls and clone size come from TCRdb's table, not from the authors' own analysis. For this sample the table gives 300,000 or so distinct CDR3 sequences, of which 8% to 9.5% were detected only once. The ten largest make up approximately 16% of the sample.

This specimen's treatment or condition label, per the study, means: live attenuated yellow fever vaccine strain. Two biological replicates of bulk PBMCs were collected at each blood-draw timepoint. A standard Ficoll-Paque protocol was used to isolate PBMCs from peripheral blood. RNA was extracted with TriZol from bulk PBMCs, CD4 and CD8 fractions, and dextramer-positive and dextramer-negative fractions. V is trimmed back by 5 bases and J by 6 bases, and the junction contains 7 bases that no gene match accounts for. The CDR3 runs 14 residues from the cysteine to the phenylalanine. The CDR3 DNA has 42 bases and is translated from base 1.

This receptor chain uses TRBV12-3 or TRBV12-4 and TRBJ1-2, and TRBD1 aligns with 9 junction nucleotides. The sample in question was PBMCs, obtained about 41 days after the first yellow fever vaccination. This receptor was identified in a man younger than 35 who received the YFV17D yellow fever vaccine. The CDR3 protein: CASSNRGRVNGYTF. The DNA reads as follows: TGTGCCAGCAGTAACAGGGGGCGCGTAAATGGCTACACCTTC.